One sample yielded the 7 T cell receptor beta chains listed below, sequenced in a study of blood T cell repertoires in COVID-19 (dated by TCRdb to the early 2020s). The library relied on the immunoSEQ multiplex PCR assay. TCRdb obtained this table from immuneACCESS and retained in-frame rearrangements with V and J assigned. These tables miss some clones; where compared with another copy, unresolved V genes account for less than half of the shortfall, and the remainder is unexplained. The sample yields under 200,000 clones; around 83% were counted once. The top ten hold approximately 5% of the sample. The sample was peripheral blood. Receptors originate from a woman of 80 years or more with acute or convalescent COVID-19.

Here the CDR3 DNA reads TGTGCCACCAGCAGAGCCCTCGATGAGCAGTTCTTC. It encodes CATSRALDEQFF. This chain links TRBV15 with TRBJ2-1; D is undetermined. V was clipped by 1 base and J by 8 bases, with 6 bases between them. Per the germline V gene, CDR1 is LNHNV and CDR2 is YYDKDF (reference sequence). CDR3 length: 12 residues.

The J gene is TRBJ2-1, the V gene TRBV10-3; 9 positions match TRBD1. This CDR3 has 14 amino acids. V lost 6 bases and J lost 5; bases outside the gene matches: 5. CDR1 and CDR2 (germline): ENHRY, SYGVKD. The CDR3 sequence: CAISRDRDNNEQFF. Here the CDR3 DNA reads TGTGCCATCAGCCGGGACAGGGATAACAATGAGCAGTTCTTC.

This chain uses TRBV29-1 with TRBJ2-3; D gene uncertain. Trimming removed 6 bases from V and 6 bases from J, with 7 bases in between. The CDR3 runs 10 residues. The V gene's germline CDR1 is SQVTM and CDR2 ANQGSEA. For the CDR3, the DNA is TGCAGCGTCGAGTTGGATACGCAGTATTTT. It specifies CSVELDTQYF.

The chain carries TRBV6-5 and TRBJ2-4; a weak D match, TRBD1 (6 bases). The CDR3 is 15 amino acids. Per germline, CDR1 MNHEY and CDR2 SVGAGI. Trimming removed 4 bases at V and 0 bases at J, with 10 bases between. CDR3 in DNA: TGTGCCAGCAGTTGGACAGCCCTAGCCAAAAACATTCAGTACTTC. Amino acids: CASSWTALAKNIQYF.

The rearrangement links TRBV18 to TRBJ2-2, with 7 bases that match TRBD1. This CDR3 comprises 16 residues. V shed 3 bases and J 0 bases; nucleotides not matched to a gene: 4. Germline CDR1 is KGHSH and CDR2 is LQKENI. In DNA form, the CDR3 reads TGTGCCAGCTCACCTCCGGGACAGCCGAACACCGGGGAGCTGTTTTTT. This encodes CASSPPGQPNTGELFF.

About this clone: Germline is not matched at one junction end, which may reflect a read error. The V call is TRBV16, the J call TRBJ2-7; D possibly corresponds to TRBD2 (6 bases). Germline V lookup: CDR1 KGHSY, CDR2 FQNENV. The CDR3 is made up of 13 amino acids. The CDR3 sequence: CASSQLAGLRRGF. CDR3 in DNA: TGTGCCAGCAGCCAATTAGCCGGGTTGAGGAGGGGCTTC. Full variable domain (rest looked up from reference TRBV16 and TRBJ2-7): GEEVAQTPKHLVRGEGQKAKLYCAPIKGHSYVFWYQQVLKNEFKFLISFQNENVFDETGMPKERFSAKCLPNSPCSLEIQATKLEDSAVYFCASSQLAGLRRGFGPGTRLTVT.

The chain has TRBV30 and TRBJ2-1, with D perhaps matching TRBD1 (5 bases). V lost 3 bases and J 9 bases, leaving 12 bases between the germline ends. This CDR3 spans 12 amino acids. Germline CDR1 reads GTSNPN; CDR2 reads SVGIG (reference sequence). This CDR3 is CAWSQAGSEQFF. CDR3 bases: TGTGCCTGGAGCCAGGCAGGGTCTGAGCAGTTCTTC.